This T cell receptor beta chain was identified in a study of cytomegalovirus exposure and HLA in healthy donors. The CDR3 length is 13 residues. From germline, CDR1 is ENHRY and CDR2 SYGVKD. The V gene lost 6 bases and the J gene lost 2 bases, with 10 bases spanning the gap. This clone was observed a few times. The PCR employed 60 Vbeta primers together with 13 Jbeta primers. Using immunoSEQ multiplex PCR, the repertoire was profiled, and TCRdb retains in-frame clones only, with some absent. The table has under 150,000 clones, about 70% seen once. The chain has TRBV10-3 and TRBJ1-1; perhaps TRBD1 as D (6 bases). The TCR sequence derives from a man younger than 35 in good health and CMV-seronegative. The specimen sequenced was PBMCs. CDR3 loop: CAIRWTENTEAFF. In DNA form, the CDR3 reads TGTGCCATCAGGTGGACAGAAAACACTGAAGCTTTCTTT.